This TCR beta chain was recovered during a study of cytomegalovirus exposure and HLA in healthy donors. Broader study findings: Immune exposure was documented only through CMV serostatus. Researchers left out some V segments, among them TRBV6-2 and TRBV6-3, as indistinguishable. Roughly uniform sequencing depth across donors was assumed, possibly incorrectly. In a later analysis, HLA-associated beta chains showed higher expansion and lower generation probabilities than comparable chains.

13 Jbeta primers and 60 Vbeta primers were used for the PCR. The protocol was immunoSEQ multiplex PCR, while the TCRdb copy is restricted to in-frame clones and leaves out a portion. This table has about 200,000 clones, approximately 70% appearing once. As for this clone: Its antigen remains unknown.

CDR1 is SGHRS and CDR2 is YFSETQ in the germline V gene. The CDR3 length is 14 residues. The V and J ends lost 2 bases and 8 bases respectively, with 11 bases between them. This clonotype was obtained from a man aged 35-49 years in good health and CMV-seropositive. The rearrangement joins TRBV5-1 to TRBJ1-6; the D gene is possibly TRBD1 (6 bases). The sample taken for sequencing was PBMCs. This chain's CDR3 is CASSFGGGDSPLHF. CDR3 DNA: TGCGCCAGCAGCTTCGGGGGGGGCGATTCACCCCTCCACTTT.